These 27 T cell receptor beta chains originate from one sample sequenced in a study of T cell responses to AZD1222 COVID-19 vaccine (dated by TCRdb to about 2021). Taken with the paper, the label for time point translates to: baseline before first vaccination. The library was generated by the immunoSEQ multiplex PCR assay. Sourced from immuneACCESS, this table was stored by TCRdb with only in-frame sequences that have V and J called. A share of the clones is absent; for the studies checked, an unresolved V gene accounts for under half, and the remainder has no known explanation. For this sample the table gives about 150,000 clones, of which 85% to 95% were detected only once. The top ten clones comprise 1.3% to 1.5% of the sample. The sample in question was peripheral blood, obtained on day 0 of AZD1222 vaccination. The source is an adult in good health.

J is TRBJ2-3 and V is TRBV20-1; 7 nucleotides agree with TRBD2. This CDR3 region has 14 residues. Trimming removed 3 bases from V and 3 bases from J; junction bases left unmatched: 6. Germline V gene sequence: CDR1 DFQATT, CDR2 SNEGSKA (reference sequence). The CDR3: CSASLSSGTDTQYF. The DNA of the CDR3 is TGCAGTGCTAGTTTGTCTAGCGGTACAGATACGCAGTATTTT.

The J gene is TRBJ1-1, the V gene TRBV28; TRBD1 agrees at 7 bases. The CDR3 totals 15 residues. Per germline, CDR1 MDHEN and CDR2 SYDVKM. V lost 6 bases to trimming and J lost 0 bases; unmatched junction nucleotides: 7. The CDR3, as DNA: TGTGCCAGCAGGATCCCCGGGACAGTGAACACTGAAGCTTTCTTT. Translation: CASRIPGTVNTEAFF.

This clone turned up a few times. V gene TRBV4-3 combines with J gene TRBJ2-6; D is undetermined. V was shortened by 4 bases and J by 0 bases, with 13 bases between the two germline ends. The CDR3 extends over 17 amino acids. Germline V CDR1 and CDR2: LGHNA, YSLEER. Here the CDR3 reads CASSPAWASSGANVLTF. DNA of the CDR3: TGCGCCAGCAGCCCAGCATGGGCGAGCTCTGGGGCCAACGTCCTGACTTTC.

The chain carries TRBV7-8 and TRBJ1-2; unclear D gene. There are 16 residues in the CDR3. Looked up from germline, CDR1 is SGHVS and CDR2 is FQNEAQ. Trimming took 1 base from V and 0 from J, leaving 12 bases between them. The CDR3 here is CASSLVSGRANYGYTF. In nucleotides, the CDR3 is TGTGCCAGCAGCTTAGTCTCAGGTCGAGCTAACTATGGCTACACCTTC.

The CDR3 nucleotides are TGTGCCAGCAGCTTAGTTTGGCAGGACACCGGGGAGCTGTTTTTT. Protein product: CASSLVWQDTGELFF. The chain uses TRBV11-2 and TRBJ2-2, with unresolved D. CDR3 length equals 15 residues. The V end lost 1 base, the J end lost 3 bases, and 9 bases lay between the germline ends. The V gene's germline CDR1 is SGHAT and CDR2 FQNNGV.

The rearrangement uses TRBV6-5 and TRBJ2-7; no definite D call. The germline V gene encodes CDR1 MNHEY and CDR2 SVGAGI. This CDR3 has 14 amino acids. V was trimmed by 0 bases and J by 0 bases, leaving 6 bases between them. The CDR3 loop reads CASSYSASSYEQYF. DNA of the CDR3: TGTGCCAGCAGTTACTCGGCTTCCTCCTACGAGCAGTACTTC.

The V and J genes are TRBV28 and TRBJ2-7; 13 bases map to TRBD2. Losses at the gene ends were 7 bases for V and 0 bases for J; bases not matched to a gene: 12. In germline, CDR1 is MDHEN, CDR2 SYDVKM. The CDR3 is made up of 18 amino acids. The CDR3 bases are TGTGCCAGCACCCCTGGGGGACTAGCGGGGCTAAGCTCCTACGAGCAGTACTTC. Translated, it gives CASTPGGLAGLSSYEQYF.

The rearrangement uses TRBV14 and TRBJ2-7, with 8 nucleotides matching TRBD1. This CDR3 spans 14 amino acids. Germline lookup yields CDR1 SGHDN and CDR2 FVKESK. The V gene end was trimmed by 6 bases and the J gene end by 5 bases; junction bases not matched to a gene: 9. CDR3 residues: CASSLWDRSHEQYF. For the CDR3, the DNA is TGTGCCAGCAGTCTCTGGGACAGGTCCCACGAGCAGTACTTC. The full variable domain, rest sourced from reference TRBV14 and TRBJ2-7, is EAGVTQFPSHSVIEKGQTVTLRCDPISGHDNLYWYRRVMGKEIKFLLHFVKESKQDESGMPNNRFLAERTGGTYSTLKVQPAELEDSGVYFCASSLWDRSHEQYFGPGTRLTVT.

This sequence joins TRBV9 and TRBJ2-4, with D hard to call. Germline lookup yields CDR1 SGDLS and CDR2 YYNGEE. CDR3 length: 15 residues. V lost 3 bases and J lost 6, with 16 bases in between. The CDR3 here is CASSGLDPLRNIQYF. The CDR3 DNA is TGTGCCAGCAGCGGACTCGACCCTCTGCGAAACATTCAGTACTTC.

The V and J genes are TRBV24-1 and TRBJ2-1; D gene ambiguous. Germline-derived CDR1 and CDR2 are KGHDR and SFDVKD. Trimming pared 3 bases from V and 4 bases from J, leaving 6 bases between. This CDR3 has 13 residues. CDR3 DNA: TGTGCCACCAGTGATATAGGATACAATGAGCAGTTCTTC. This translates into CATSDIGYNEQFF.

The rearrangement uses TRBV30 and TRBJ2-5; D is ambiguous. The V end lost 0 bases, the J end lost 5 bases, and 13 bases lay between the germline ends. Germline loops: CDR1 GTSNPN, CDR2 SVGIG (reference sequence). The CDR3 runs 14 residues. Here the CDR3 reads CAWSVVASWETQYF. Here the CDR3 DNA reads TGTGCCTGGAGTGTGGTAGCCAGCTGGGAGACCCAGTACTTC.

The V and J genes are TRBV6-2 or TRBV6-3 and TRBJ1-1; TRBD1 matches at 9 bases. Germline V CDR1 and CDR2: MNHEY, SVGEGT. The junction had 6 bases not matched to a gene; V was cut back by 5 bases and J by 5 bases. The CDR3 runs 14 residues. The DNA of the CDR3 is TGTGCCAGCAGTACCACAGGGGGCAAGACTGAAGCTTTCTTT. Translation: CASSTTGGKTEAFF.

The chain joins TRBV6-5 to TRBJ2-7; maybe TRBD1 (5 bases). The germline V and J ends were trimmed by 2 bases and 3 bases, with 14 bases remaining between them. The CDR3 has 15 residues. Per the germline V gene, CDR1 is MNHEY and CDR2 is SVGAGI. CDR3 sequence (DNA): TGTGCCAGCAGTTACAGGGGTGAAGGATTCTACGAGCAGTACTTC. It is translated as CASSYRGEGFYEQYF.

CDR3 sequence reads: CASSLSDSPLHF. CDR3 DNA: TGTGCCAGCAGCCTCTCGGATTCACCCCTCCACTTT. The chain carries TRBV12-3 or TRBV12-4 and TRBJ1-6; D gene uncertain. The CDR3 extends over 12 amino acids. Trimming removed 6 bases at V and 8 bases at J, with 8 bases between.

The rearrangement links TRBV3-1 (or the pseudogene TRBV3-2) to TRBJ2-7; D uncertain. The CDR3 loop spans 14 amino acids. Germline V gene sequence: CDR1 LGHDT, CDR2 YNNKEL (reference sequence). V was trimmed by 1 base and J by 2 bases, leaving 9 bases between them. The CDR3: CASSQAPEPYEQYF. CDR3 bases: TGTGCCAGCAGCCAAGCGCCCGAGCCCTACGAGCAGTACTTC.

The chain uses TRBV5-1 and TRBJ1-1; D possibly corresponds to TRBD1 (6 bases). The ends were cut back, 1 base at V and 3 bases at J, with 13 bases in the middle. The germline CDR1 and CDR2 sequences are SGHRS and YFSETQ. The CDR3 has 15 residues. The CDR3 loop is CASSLISGAYTEAFF. DNA of the CDR3: TGCGCCAGCAGCTTGATTTCAGGGGCATACACTGAAGCTTTCTTT.

The V and J genes are TRBV5-1 and TRBJ2-7; D perhaps matches TRBD2 (5 bases). This CDR3 comprises 15 residues. With 4 bases removed from V and 2 bases from J, the gap between germline ends came to 16 bases. Looked up from germline, CDR1 is SGHRS and CDR2 is YFSETQ. This CDR3 is CASSLGESNPYEQYF. The DNA for the CDR3 is TGCGCCAGCAGCCTGGGAGAGTCCAATCCCTACGAGCAGTACTTC.

This clone occurred once. The chain recombines TRBV5-1 with TRBJ2-7, with D perhaps matching TRBD2 (7 bases). Germline-derived CDR1 and CDR2 are SGHRS and YFSETQ. V gave up 2 bases and J gave up 2 bases, with 14 bases separating them. The CDR3 runs to 15 residues. The CDR3 DNA reads as TGCGCCAGCAGCTTTTCGGCGGGGGCCCCCTACGAGCAGTACTTC. Translating gives CASSFSAGAPYEQYF.

This clone was detected once. The chain joins TRBV3-1 (or the pseudogene TRBV3-2) to TRBJ1-5; TRBD1 is a possible D gene (6 bases). This CDR3 has 17 residues. Germline CDR1 reads LGHDT; CDR2 reads YNNKEL (reference sequence). V was clipped by 0 bases and J by 2 bases, with 14 bases between them. Here the CDR3 reads CASSQDPRGGGNQPQHF. CDR3 nucleotides: TGTGCCAGCAGCCAAGACCCACGAGGGGGGGGCAATCAGCCCCAGCATTTT.

The rearrangement joins TRBV28 to TRBJ2-7; D possibly corresponds to TRBD1 (5 bases). V was trimmed by 3 bases and J by 5 bases, leaving 17 bases between them. The CDR3 covers 15 residues. The germline CDR1 and CDR2 sequences are MDHEN and SYDVKM. CDR3 DNA sequence: TGTGCCAGCAGTTTGGGTGGGGCGAGTCGCCACGAGCAGTACTTC. This encodes CASSLGGASRHEQYF. The full variable domain, its missing parts supplied by reference TRBV28 and TRBJ2-7, is DVKVTQSSRYLVKRTGEKVFLECVQDMDHENMFWYRQDPGLGLRLIYFSYDVKMKEKGDIPEGYSVSREKKERFSLILESASTNQTSMYLCASSLGGASRHEQYFGPGTRLTVT.

The chain employs TRBV20-1 and TRBJ1-3; D unclear. V dropped 3 bases and J dropped 0 bases, with 9 bases sitting between them. Germline-derived CDR1 and CDR2 are DFQATT and SNEGSKA (reference sequence). This CDR3 spans 14 amino acids. DNA of the CDR3: TGCAGTGCTAGTCCCAGGAGCTCTGGAAACACCATATATTTT. Translating gives CSASPRSSGNTIYF.

The chain has TRBV5-1 and TRBJ1-1; the D gene is possibly TRBD1 (5 bases). The CDR3 covers 13 residues. Trimming removed 4 bases from V and 11 bases from J, with 18 bases in between. Germline values: CDR1 SGHRS, CDR2 YFSETQ. CDR3 coding DNA: TGCGCCAGCAGCCCGGGTGGGCAGACAGTGGCTTTCTTT. As protein: CASSPGGQTVAFF.

The V gene is TRBV4-1, the J gene TRBJ1-6; no reliable D call. Germline-derived CDR1 and CDR2 are MGHRA and YSYEKL. V dropped 2 bases and J dropped 3 bases, with 8 bases sitting between them. CDR3 size: 15 residues. The CDR3 is CASSQRRDYNSPLHF. The CDR3 nucleotides read TGCGCCAGCAGCCAAAGACGGGACTATAATTCACCCCTCCACTTT.

The chain couples TRBV24-1 to TRBJ1-2; D may be TRBD1 (5 bases). CDR1 and CDR2 (germline): KGHDR, SFDVKD. The CDR3 contains 18 residues. Trimming left V 5 bases short and J 3 bases short, with 24 bases between. The chain's CDR3 is CATSGGISGAGPYYGYTF. The DNA for the CDR3 is TGTGCCACCAGTGGGGGCATTTCCGGGGCCGGGCCCTACTATGGCTACACCTTC.

The gene calls are TRBV5-1 and TRBJ2-7, with D perhaps TRBD1 or TRBD2 (6 bases each). The CDR3 is 14 residues long. Germline CDR1 reads SGHRS; CDR2 reads YFSETQ. V gave up 7 bases and J gave up 2 bases, with 16 bases separating them. The CDR3 loop is CASRSVGGAYEQYF. As DNA, the CDR3 is TGCGCCAGCCGCTCGGTGGGGGGCGCCTACGAGCAGTACTTC.

The DNA of the CDR3 is TGTGCCAGCTGCCGGCGGGATTCCTACGAGCAGTACTTC. Residues: CASCRRDSYEQYF. The chain employs TRBV28 and TRBJ2-7; D might be TRBD2 (6 bases). Germline V CDR1 and CDR2: MDHEN, SYDVKM. The germline V and J ends were trimmed by 8 bases and 1 base, with 12 bases remaining between them. The CDR3 runs to 13 residues.

This clone was counted a single time. The CDR3 nucleotides are TGTGCCAGCAGTCAAACTAGCAATCAGCCCCAGCATTTT. It codes for CASSQTSNQPQHF. The chain combines TRBV7-9 with TRBJ1-5; D remains ambiguous. V lost 6 bases and J 0 bases, leaving 6 bases between the germline ends. Germline lookup yields CDR1 SEHNR and CDR2 FQNEAQ (reference sequence). This CDR3 is built from 13 residues.